This T cell receptor (beta chain) was captured in a study of T cell clonotyping in hematopoietic cell transplantation. Comment on this clone: Antigen specificity is unknown.

The CDR3 extends over 13 amino acids. The germline CDR1 and CDR2 sequences are LNHNV and YYDKDF (reference sequence). The germline V and J ends were trimmed by 0 bases and 5 bases, with 8 bases remaining between them. Study-wide results and limits: Pathologically expanded recipient clonotypes increased progressively from day 30 to day 180 as diversity fell.

Measured with immunoSEQ multiplex PCR; TCRdb has only the in-frame clones, and not every one. The sample lists thousands of clones, 96% occurring once. The clonotype originates from a male patient in his 40s who had an allogeneic stem cell transplant from a related donor, so the T cells may come from the graft donor. Some clones in this sample may be carry-over from other donors' samples. Sequences were derived from PBMCs, sampled 30 days after allogeneic stem cell transplant. V usage is TRBV15 and J usage is TRBJ2-7, with TRBD2 as a possible D gene (6 bases). The CDR3 region has the DNA TGTGCCACCAGCAGAGATCCGGGGGACGAGCAGTACTTC. Translation gives CATSRDPGDEQYF.